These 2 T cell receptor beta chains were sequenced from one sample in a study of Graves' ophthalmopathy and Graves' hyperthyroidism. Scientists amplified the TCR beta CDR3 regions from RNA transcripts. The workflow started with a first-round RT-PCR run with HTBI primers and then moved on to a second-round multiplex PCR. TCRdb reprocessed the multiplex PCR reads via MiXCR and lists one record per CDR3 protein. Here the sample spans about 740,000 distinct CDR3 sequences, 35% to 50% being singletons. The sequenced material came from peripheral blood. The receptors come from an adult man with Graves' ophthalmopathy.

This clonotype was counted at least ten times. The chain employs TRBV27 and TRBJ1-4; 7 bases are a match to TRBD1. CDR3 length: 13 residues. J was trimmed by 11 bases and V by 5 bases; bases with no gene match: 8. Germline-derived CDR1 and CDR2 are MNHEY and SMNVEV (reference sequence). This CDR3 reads CASSPDRVGKLFF. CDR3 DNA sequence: TGTGCCAGCAGTCCCGACAGGGTTGGGAAACTGTTTTTT.

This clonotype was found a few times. CDR3 residues: CSAYDRGLGYAFF. The CDR3 nucleotides are TGCAGTGCGTACGACAGGGGGCTAGGATACGCTTTCTTT. This chain joins TRBV20-1 and TRBJ1-1, with 10 bases matching TRBD1. Germline values: CDR1 DFQATT, CDR2 SNEGSKA (reference sequence). Losses at the gene ends were 6 bases for V and 11 bases for J; bases not matched to a gene: 12. The CDR3 covers 13 residues.